Listed below are T cell receptor beta chains from one sample, sequenced in a study. TCRdb re-derived calls from the RT-PCR reads in MiXCR, one entry per CDR3 protein. The repertoire holds more than 550,000 distinct CDR3 sequences, with 14% as singletons. Sequences were obtained from memory CD4+ T cells from blood. The source is a female donor in good health, serving as a healthy control. Both conserved end residues are part of each CDR3. Fields, in order: D gene, clone size, V gene, J gene, CDR3 protein, CDR3 DNA. A D gene is named only where the DNA matches it firmly. The listing skips clone size in some rows; elsewhere it reads once, few, many or a size class.

>-|-|TRBV7-9|TRBJ1-1
CASSSLQGTEAFF
TGTGCCAGCAGCTCATTACAGGGTACTGAAGCTTTCTTT
>-|-|TRBV12-3/TRBV12-4|TRBJ2-3
CASKLSTDTQYF
TGTGCCAGCAAACTAAGCACAGATACGCAGTATTTT
>TRBD1|few|TRBV20-1|TRBJ2-7
CSASAPQRTGSYEQYF
TGCAGTGCTAGTGCCCCCCAAAGGACAGGGTCCTACGAGCAGTACTTC
>-|few|TRBV24-1|TRBJ2-7
CATSDYGTQQYF
TGTGCCACCAGTGATTATGGGACCCAGCAGTACTTC
>TRBD2|few|TRBV6-2/TRBV6-3|TRBJ2-3
CASSWTSGSPPDTQYF
TGTGCCAGCAGTTGGACTAGCGGGAGTCCTCCAGATACGCAGTATTTT
>-|-|TRBV20-1|TRBJ2-2
CSARQGGGSDTGELFF
TGCAGTGCTAGACAGGGGGGGGGCTCGGACACCGGGGAGCTGTTTTTT
>-|-|TRBV7-6|TRBJ2-2
CASRWDPTTGELFF
TGTGCCAGCAGGTGGGACCCGACTACCGGGGAGCTGTTTTTT
>-|few|TRBV20-1|TRBJ2-3
CRATIRDSNF
TGCAGAGCTACTATAAGGGACTCAAATTTT
>TRBD2|few|TRBV6-2/TRBV6-3|TRBJ2-1
CASSYSRPAGSHEQFF
TGTGCCAGCAGTTACTCGAGGCCAGCGGGGAGCCATGAGCAGTTCTTC
>TRBD2|many|TRBV6-5|TRBJ2-7
CASSRSGTLAEQYF
TGTGCCAGCAGCCGTAGCGGGACCCTGGCGGAGCAGTACTTC
>-|few|TRBV7-2|TRBJ2-3
CASSLGFLDTQYF
TGTGCCAGCAGCTTAGGGTTCCTGGATACGCAGTATTTT
>TRBD2|many|TRBV7-6|TRBJ2-7
CASSSRTRTYEQYF
TGTGCCAGCAGCTCCCGGACTAGGACCTACGAGCAGTACTTC
>-|few|TRBV4-2|TRBJ2-1
CASSPGLIRQFF
TGTGCCAGCAGCCCTGGACTTATTCGGCAGTTCTTC
>-|many|TRBV5-1|TRBJ2-5
CASSLFATEGETQYF
TGCGCCAGCAGCTTGTTTGCGACAGAGGGGGAGACCCAGTACTTC
>-|many|TRBV12-3/TRBV12-4|TRBJ1-5
CASSLSDQPQHF
TGTGCCAGCAGTTTAAGTGATCAGCCCCAGCATTTT
>-|few|TRBV5-6|TRBJ1-5
CASSRRGIGSNQPQHF
TGTGCCAGCAGCAGGAGGGGGATAGGTAGCAATCAGCCCCAGCATTTT
>-|many|TRBV20-1|TRBJ2-5
CSAYRDQETQYF
TGCAGTGCTTACAGGGACCAAGAGACCCAGTACTTC
>TRBD1|few|TRBV20-1|TRBJ2-3
CSASPDRDTQYF
TGCAGTGCTTCTCCGGACAGGGATACGCAGTATTTT
>TRBD1|few|TRBV11-2|TRBJ2-7
CASSSPGGSLGGGAYEQYF
TGTGCCAGCAGCTCGCCAGGGGGATCTTTAGGAGGTGGGGCCTACGAGCAGTACTTC
>-|few|TRBV11-2|TRBJ2-3
CASSLLLNHITDTQYF
TGTGCCAGCAGCTTATTATTGAACCATATCACAGATACGCAGTATTTT
>TRBD2|-|TRBV20-1|TRBJ2-3
CSARDTGGPGTDTQYF
TGCAGTGCTAGAGACACGGGAGGGCCGGGCACAGATACGCAGTATTTT
>TRBD1|-|TRBV3-1|TRBJ2-7
CASSQDLTGHHEQYF
TGTGCCAGCAGCCAAGATCTGACAGGGCACCACGAGCAGTACTTC
>-|-|TRBV25-1|TRBJ1-2
CASSDPGLGGYGYTF
TGTGCCAGCAGTGACCCCGGACTGGGTGGCTATGGCTACACCTTC
>-|many|TRBV5-1|TRBJ1-5
CASSRQPREPQHF
TGCGCCAGCAGCCGACAGCCCCGGGAGCCCCAGCATTTT
>-|few|TRBV7-2|TRBJ2-7
CASSLTPPPGAYEQYF
TGTGCCAGCAGCTTAACCCCCCCCCCAGGGGCCTACGAGCAGTACTTC
>TRBD2|few|TRBV20-1|TRBJ2-3
CSAARVAGGPDTQYF
TGCAGTGCAGCGCGGGTGGCGGGGGGGCCAGATACGCAGTATTTT
>-|few|TRBV6-6|TRBJ1-2
CASQLGRDYGYTF
TGTGCCAGCCAATTGGGTAGGGACTATGGCTACACCTTC
>-|few|TRBV9|TRBJ2-3
CASSVARGLSTDTQYF
TGTGCCAGCAGCGTAGCTCGAGGGCTCAGCACAGATACGCAGTATTTT
>-|-|TRBV6-2/TRBV6-3|TRBJ2-1
CASSYSGDMAIEQFF
TGTGCCAGCAGTTACTCGGGGGACATGGCTATTGAGCAGTTCTTC
>-|few|TRBV27|TRBJ2-2
CASSPRQASGELFF
TGTGCCAGCAGTCCCCGACAGGCCAGCGGGGAGCTGTTTTTT
>-|many|TRBV29-1|TRBJ1-1
CSVLRGNTEAFF
TGCAGCGTTCTACGGGGGAACACTGAAGCTTTCTTT
>-|many|TRBV4-3|TRBJ1-5
CASSQEDGYNQPQHF
TGCGCCAGCAGCCAAGAAGACGGATACAATCAGCCCCAGCATTTT
>-|-|TRBV25-1|TRBJ1-1
CASSERSGEAFF
TGTGCCAGCAGTGAAAGGTCAGGGGAAGCTTTCTTT
>TRBD2|-|TRBV20-1|TRBJ2-1
CSARDPGGAFYNEQFF
TGCAGTGCTAGAGATCCGGGAGGGGCCTTTTACAATGAGCAGTTCTTC
>-|many|TRBV6-5|TRBJ2-7
CASSYGGGPEYF
TGTGCCAGCAGTTATGGAGGCGGTCCCGAGTACTTC
>-|-|TRBV7-2|TRBJ2-7
CASSFRWGTLYEQYF
TGTGCCAGCAGCTTTAGGTGGGGGACACTCTACGAGCAGTACTTC
>-|few|TRBV12-3/TRBV12-4|TRBJ2-1
CASSFAGSNNEQFF
TGTGCCAGCAGTTTCGCCGGGTCTAACAATGAGCAGTTCTTC
>-|-|TRBV5-1|TRBJ2-3
CATTDGDSTDTQYF
TGCGCCACCACTGACGGGGATAGCACAGATACGCAGTATTTT
>-|many|TRBV7-7|TRBJ2-3
CASSLTSFADTQYF
TGTGCCAGCAGCTTAACGAGTTTCGCAGATACGCAGTATTTT
>TRBD1|-|TRBV7-2|TRBJ1-1
CASSSQGAQVNTEAFF
TGTGCCAGCAGCTCGCAGGGGGCGCAGGTAAACACTGAAGCTTTCTTT